These 20 T cell receptor beta chains originate from one sample sequenced in a study of shared clonotypes between healthy human individuals. The table came from immunoSEQ multiplex PCR; TCRdb's copy has only in-frame clones and leaves some out. The table shows around 320,000 clones, with around 86% occurring only once. The sequenced material came from memory CD8+ T cells sorted from blood. As to subset: CD45RO+ cells pooled with CCR7-negative TemRA cells. The receptors here all came from a man aged 18 to 35 in good health.

The rearrangement links TRBV11-1 to TRBJ2-3, with TRBD2 matching 13 bases. CDR1 is SGHAT and CDR2 is FQDESV in the germline V gene (reference sequence). Trimming at V came to 5 bases and at J to 2 bases, leaving 10 bases not matched to a gene. The CDR3 totals 18 residues. In DNA form, the CDR3 reads TGTGCCAGCAGCCTCTATTCTGGACTAGCGGGGGTCACAGATACGCAGTATTTT. This codes for CASSLYSGLAGVTDTQYF. Using reference TRBV11-1 and TRBJ2-3 for the parts outside the CDR3, the full variable domain is EAEVAQSPRYKITEKSQAVAFWCDPISGHATLYWYRQILGQGPELLVQFQDESVVDDSQLPKDRFSAERLKGVDSTLKIQPAELGDSAMYLCASSLYSGLAGVTDTQYFGPGTRLTVL.

This rearrangement joins TRBV29-1 to TRBJ2-1; 14 bases fit TRBD2. This CDR3 contains 16 residues. Germline CDR1 and CDR2: SQVTM and ANQGSEA. The junction had 5 bases not matched to a gene; V was cut back by 1 base and J by 6 bases. The CDR3 reads CSVEGGLAGDVNEQFF. CDR3 nucleotide sequence: TGCAGCGTTGAAGGGGGACTAGCGGGAGATGTCAATGAGCAGTTCTTC.

V is TRBV4-3 and J is TRBJ1-5; unclear D gene. This CDR3 has 15 residues. Germline CDR1 and CDR2: LGHNA and YSLEER. Trimming took 0 bases from V and 6 from J, leaving 12 bases between them. CDR3 nucleotides: TGCGCCAGCAGCCAAGAATGGGAGGATCGTCAGCCCCAGCATTTT. Translation: CASSQEWEDRQPQHF.

The chain uses TRBV9 and TRBJ1-2; D is unresolved. The germline gives CDR1 SGDLS, CDR2 YYNGEE. The CDR3 covers 12 residues. Between the trimmed V and J ends, which lost 2 bases and 7 bases, there was a span of 9 bases. CDR3 in amino acids: CASSVAGSGYTF. The CDR3 region has the DNA TGTGCCAGCAGCGTCGCCGGATCTGGCTACACCTTC. Together with reference TRBV9 and TRBJ1-2, the CDR3 gives the full variable domain: DSGVTQTPKHLITATGQRVTLRCSPRSGDLSVYWYQQSLDQGLQFLIQYYNGEERAKGNILERFSAQQFPDLHSELNLSSLELGDSALYFCASSVAGSGYTFGSGTRLTVV.

The rearrangement joins TRBV27 to TRBJ2-5, with D perhaps assigned TRBD1 or TRBD2 (5 bases each). The CDR3 runs 14 residues. V was clipped by 2 bases and J by 4 bases, with 11 bases between them. Germline CDR1 reads MNHEY; CDR2 reads SMNVEV (reference sequence). The CDR3 reads CASSLVGARETQYF. The CDR3 coding sequence is TGTGCCAGCAGTTTAGTCGGGGCTCGAGAGACCCAGTACTTC.

The rearrangement links TRBV28 to TRBJ2-1, with 11 bases matching TRBD2. The trim removed 5 bases at V and 5 bases at J, leaving 8 bases unmatched. CDR3 size: 16 residues. CDR1 is MDHEN, CDR2 SYDVKM, per germline. CDR3 sequence reads: CASSTVAGGIDNEQFF. DNA for the CDR3: TGTGCCAGCAGTACCGTAGCGGGGGGGATTGACAATGAGCAGTTCTTC.

The CDR3 protein is CASSYLSDTQYF. CDR3 nucleotide sequence: TGTGCCAGCAGCTACCTATCAGATACGCAGTATTTT. The genes are TRBV7-6 and TRBJ2-3; no reliable D call. Germline CDR1 and CDR2: SGHVS and FNYEAQ. CDR3 length: 12 amino acids. The V end lost 4 bases, the J end lost 4 bases, and 6 bases lay between the germline ends.

This clone has a handful of counts. V usage is TRBV13 and J usage is TRBJ1-6; no clear D. CDR1 PRHDT and CDR2 FYEKMQ come from the germline V gene (reference sequence). The germline V and J ends were trimmed by 5 bases and 6 bases, with 11 bases remaining between them. This CDR3 comprises 14 residues. The CDR3 DNA sequence: TGTGCCAGCAGCCCGGGATTAAGTAATTCACCCCTCCACTTT. It codes for CASSPGLSNSPLHF.

The chain couples TRBV6-6 to TRBJ1-1, with 8 bases aligning to TRBD1. The CDR3 has 15 residues. Germline assignment: CDR1 MNHNY and CDR2 SVGAGI (reference sequence). Trimming removed 4 bases from V and 0 bases from J; junction bases left unmatched: 4. The CDR3 region has the DNA TGTGCCAGCAGTTGGACAGGGTCAGTGAACACTGAAGCTTTCTTT. It is translated as CASSWTGSVNTEAFF.

J is TRBJ2-4 and V is TRBV4-3, with 7 bases fitting TRBD2. CDR1 is LGHNA, CDR2 YSLEER, per germline. The CDR3 length is 19 residues. V shed 5 bases and J 0 bases; nucleotides not matched to a gene: 16. The CDR3 sequence is CASSGDYHHPRLAKNIQYF. The CDR3 coding sequence is TGCGCCAGCAGCGGGGACTACCACCACCCACGGCTAGCCAAAAACATTCAGTACTTC.

This chain's CDR3 is CASSLTRQLHEQYF. The CDR3 DNA sequence: TGTGCCAGCAGCTTAACACGACAGCTCCACGAGCAGTACTTC. The rearrangement links TRBV11-2 to TRBJ2-7; possibly TRBD1 for D (5 bases). Looked up from germline, CDR1 is SGHAT and CDR2 is FQNNGV. Trimming shortened V by 2 bases and J by 5 bases, and 13 bases separated the two germline ends. The length of the CDR3 is 14 residues.

The chain couples TRBV5-1 to TRBJ2-1; D perhaps matches TRBD1 (6 bases). Germline assignment: CDR1 SGHRS and CDR2 YFSETQ. This CDR3 is built from 17 residues. V was cut by 0 bases and J by 4 bases, with 17 bases left in between. The CDR3 bases are TGCGCCAGCAGCTTGGGGTCAGGGGACGCCTCATACAATGAGCAGTTCTTC. Its protein product is CASSLGSGDASYNEQFF.

The chain joins TRBV7-6 to TRBJ1-6, with unresolved D. V dropped 5 bases and J dropped 8 bases, with 7 bases sitting between them. Germline V lookup: CDR1 SGHVS, CDR2 FNYEAQ. The CDR3 has 12 amino acids. The CDR3 reads CASSGSDSPLHF. In nucleotides, the CDR3 is TGTGCCAGCAGCGGCTCTGATTCACCCCTCCACTTT.

This chain uses TRBV27 with TRBJ2-3; no reliable D call. Per the germline V gene, CDR1 is MNHEY and CDR2 is SMNVEV (reference sequence). The V and J ends lost 2 bases and 2 bases respectively, with 8 bases between them. The CDR3 has 14 residues. CDR3 protein: CASSLILATDTQYF. The CDR3 region has the DNA TGTGCCAGCAGTTTAATATTGGCCACAGATACGCAGTATTTT.

This chain uses TRBV13 with TRBJ2-4, with unresolved D. The V gene's germline CDR1 is PRHDT and CDR2 FYEKMQ (reference sequence). The CDR3 covers 14 residues. The V gene lost 3 bases and the J gene lost 0 bases, with 6 bases spanning the gap. CDR3 protein: CASSLNAAKNIQYF. The CDR3, as DNA: TGTGCCAGCAGCTTGAACGCAGCCAAAAACATTCAGTACTTC.

The chain combines TRBV6-5 with TRBJ2-7; TRBD2 aligns across 7 bases. CDR1 MNHEY and CDR2 SVGAGI come from the germline V gene. V lost 0 bases and J lost 7; bases outside the gene matches: 6. The CDR3 contains 14 residues. The DNA of the CDR3 is TGTGCCAGCAGTTACTCGGGGGAGGGCGGTGAGCAGTACTTC. Its protein product is CASSYSGEGGEQYF.

The chain joins TRBV4-1 to TRBJ1-5; no clear D. There are 16 residues in the CDR3. Trimming left V 0 bases short and J 2 bases short, with 11 bases between. Per germline, CDR1 MGHRA and CDR2 YSYEKL. CDR3 sequence reads: CASSQEGPMRNQPQHF. As DNA, the CDR3 is TGCGCCAGCAGCCAAGAAGGGCCTATGCGCAATCAGCCCCAGCATTTT.

The rearrangement links TRBV25-1 to TRBJ1-2; D is undetermined. The CDR3 length is 13 residues. CDR1 and CDR2 from the germline V gene are MGHDK and SYGVNS. The germline V and J ends were trimmed by 3 bases and 5 bases, with 10 bases remaining between them. In DNA form, the CDR3 reads TGTGCCAGCAGTGACCCTTGGGGATATGGCTACACCTTC. Translated, it gives CASSDPWGYGYTF.

The chain recombines TRBV9 with TRBJ2-6, with a tentative D call TRBD1 (6 bases). This CDR3 is 16 amino acids long. V was clipped by 3 bases and J by 2 bases, with 12 bases between them. The V gene's germline CDR1 is SGDLS and CDR2 YYNGEE. CDR3 region: CASSANRDPGANVLTF. The CDR3 nucleotides read TGTGCCAGCAGCGCGAACAGGGACCCTGGGGCCAACGTCCTGACTTTC.

A note on this clone: Compared with germline, one end of the junction differs, possibly owing to a read error. V usage is TRBV7-7 and J usage is TRBJ2-3; 7 nucleotides align to TRBD2. Germline V gives CDR1 SSHAT, CDR2 FNYEAQ (reference sequence). This CDR3 has 13 amino acids. CDR3 in DNA: TGTGCTAGCAGCACTTGGGGGGGAGATACGCAGTATTTT. Its translation: CASSTWGGDTQYF. The full variable domain, with the rest looked up from reference TRBV7-7 and TRBJ2-3, is GAGVSQSPRYKVTKRGQDVTLRCDPISSHATLYWYQQALGQGPEFLTYFNYEAQPDKSGLPSDRFSAERPEGSISTLTIQRTEQRDSAMYRCASSTWGGDTQYFGPGTRLTVL.